This is a list of T cell receptor beta chains from one sample in a study of identical twins. TCRdb re-called the 5' RACE reads through MiXCR, storing one row per CDR3 protein. The sample records 400,000 to 550,000 distinct CDR3 sequences, roughly 13% being singletons. This sample was shared with a second study, whose subject was yellow fever vaccine responses in identical twins.

Sequenced: CD4+ T cells sorted from blood. These receptor sequences come from a woman under 30 in good health. The CDR3 runs from the conserved cysteine through the conserved F or W. The D gene is left open where the match is weak. A row's size may be missing; if present it is once, few, many or a size class.

TRBD1	TRBV6-6	TRBJ2-7	NA	CASSADRIYEQYF
NA	TRBV28	TRBJ2-7	many	CATRKEGALGRQYF
TRBD2	TRBV3-1	TRBJ2-7	many	CASSLAGISYEQYF
NA	TRBV5-1	TRBJ2-1	NA	CASSLGRGSSYNEQFF
TRBD1	TRBV20-1	TRBJ2-2	few	CSASPRQGARNTGELFF
NA	TRBV20-1	TRBJ2-1	NA	CSARDMGTLNEQFF
TRBD1	TRBV6-1	TRBJ2-2	NA	CASSRRSSDRDGGELFF
TRBD1	TRBV5-1	TRBJ2-6	few	CASSYRQGQVASGANVLTF
TRBD2	TRBV6-1	TRBJ2-1	NA	CASSSLAGDFNEQFF
NA	TRBV20-1	TRBJ2-5	many	CSADQGTQETQYF